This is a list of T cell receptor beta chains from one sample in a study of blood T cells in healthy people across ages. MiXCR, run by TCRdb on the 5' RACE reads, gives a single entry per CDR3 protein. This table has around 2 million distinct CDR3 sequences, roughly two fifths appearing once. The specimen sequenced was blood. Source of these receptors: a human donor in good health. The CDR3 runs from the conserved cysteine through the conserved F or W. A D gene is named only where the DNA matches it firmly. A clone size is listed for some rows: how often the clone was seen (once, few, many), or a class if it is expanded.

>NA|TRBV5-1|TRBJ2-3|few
TGCGCCAGCAGCCCCGTGGCAGGCGCCACAGATACGCAGTATTTT
CASSPVAGATDTQYF
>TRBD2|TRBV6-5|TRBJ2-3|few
TGTGCCAGCAGCCGCCAGAGCGGGGGGTTGGATACGCAGTATTTT
CASSRQSGGLDTQYF
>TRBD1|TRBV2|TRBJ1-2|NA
TGTGCCAGCAGTGTCAACAGGGGATCCGGTTCCTATGGCTACACCTTC
CASSVNRGSGSYGYTF
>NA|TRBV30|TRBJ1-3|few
TGTGCCTGGAAACAGAAAGGAAACACCATATATTTT
CAWKQKGNTIYF
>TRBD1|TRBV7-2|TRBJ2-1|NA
TGTGCCAGCAGCCGGGACAGGGACGGTGAGCAGTTCTTC
CASSRDRDGEQFF
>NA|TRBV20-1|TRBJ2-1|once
TGCAGTGCCCCCTTTATGGCGGCTCAAAAGGCCAATGAGCAGTTCTTC
CSAPFMAAQKANEQFF
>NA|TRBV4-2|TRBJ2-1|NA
TGTGCCAGCAGCCTCAGACACGGTTCAAGCTCCTACAATGAGCAGTTCTTC
CASSLRHGSSSYNEQFF
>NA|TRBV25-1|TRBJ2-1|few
TGTGCCAGCAGTGTACACTGGTCCAATGAGCAGTTCTTC
CASSVHWSNEQFF
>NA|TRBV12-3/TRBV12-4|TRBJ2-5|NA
TGTGCCAGCAGTTTAACCGGGGTCGGTGGAGAGACCCAGTACTTC
CASSLTGVGGETQYF
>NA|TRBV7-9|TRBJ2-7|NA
TGTGCCAGCAGCACCTACAGGGTCCTACCCTACGAGCAGTACTTC
CASSTYRVLPYEQYF
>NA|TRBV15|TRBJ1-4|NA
TGTGCCACCAGCCAGGGACCGAATAATGAAAAACTGTTTTTT
CATSQGPNNEKLFF
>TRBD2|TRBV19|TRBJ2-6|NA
TGTGCCAGTAGTATTAGGACTAGCGGATACTCTGGGGCCAACGTCCTGACTTTC
CASSIRTSGYSGANVLTF
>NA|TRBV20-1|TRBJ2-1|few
TGCAGTGTTAGTCAGGGGAACAATGAGCAGTTCTTC
CSVSQGNNEQFF
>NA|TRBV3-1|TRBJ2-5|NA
TGTGCCAGCAGCCCGAGGGAATACCAAGAGACCCAGTACTTC
CASSPREYQETQYF
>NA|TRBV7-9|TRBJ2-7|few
TGTGCCAGCAGCCCTGAGTTTGGTCGGGGGTTAGACGAGCAGTACTTC
CASSPEFGRGLDEQYF
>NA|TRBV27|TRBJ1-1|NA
TGTGCCAGCAGACGTATATCAATGAACACTGAAGCTTTCTTT
CASRRISMNTEAFF
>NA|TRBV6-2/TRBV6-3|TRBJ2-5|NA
TGTGCCAGCAGTTACTCCTACGGATCGGAGACCCAGTACTTC
CASSYSYGSETQYF
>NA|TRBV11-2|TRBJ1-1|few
TGTGCCAGCAGCTTAGTGAGGGCGGATACAAATGAAGCTTTCTTT
CASSLVRADTNEAFF
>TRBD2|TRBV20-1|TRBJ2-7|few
TGCAGTGCTAGAGATTGGGGTAGCGGGGTACTCTACGAGCAGTACTTC
CSARDWGSGVLYEQYF
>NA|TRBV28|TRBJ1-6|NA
TGTGCCAGCAAGCTGGTACAGGAGAATTCACCCCTCCACTTT
CASKLVQENSPLHF
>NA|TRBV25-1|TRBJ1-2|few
TGTGCCAGCAGTGAGGTGGGGCGTGACTATGGCTACACCTTC
CASSEVGRDYGYTF
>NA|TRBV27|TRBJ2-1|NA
TGTGCCAGCAGGGTTTGGTGGGGGAGCTCCTACAATGAGCAGTTCTTC
CASRVWWGSSYNEQFF
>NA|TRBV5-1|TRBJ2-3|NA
TGCGCCAGCAGCCCGGTTTGGAAGGGAACTAGCACAGATACGCAGTATTTT
CASSPVWKGTSTDTQYF
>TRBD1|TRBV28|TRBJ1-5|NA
TGTGCCAGCACTTTAGGACAGGGATGGGATCAGCCCCAGCATTTT
CASTLGQGWDQPQHF
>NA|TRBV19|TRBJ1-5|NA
TGTGCCAGTAGTTGGACAGCTTTTAGCAATCAGCCCCAGCATTTT
CASSWTAFSNQPQHF
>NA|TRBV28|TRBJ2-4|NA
TGTGCCAGCAGTTTGGGTGAGCTAGCCAAAAACATTCAGTACTTC
CASSLGELAKNIQYF
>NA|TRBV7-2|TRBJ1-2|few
TGTGCCAGCAGCCTGATGGGGTATAACTATGGCTACACCTTC
CASSLMGYNYGYTF
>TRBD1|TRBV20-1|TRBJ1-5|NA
TGCAGTGCTAGTGACAGGGTTGCTCAGCCCCAGCATTTT
CSASDRVAQPQHF
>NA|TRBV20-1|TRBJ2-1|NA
TGCAGTGCTAGTAACAGGGCTATGGAGACCCAGTTCTTC
CSASNRAMETQFF
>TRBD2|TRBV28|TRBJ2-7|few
TGTACCAGCAGTTTAACGGGAGGTAGCTCCTACGAGCAGTACTTC
CTSSLTGGSSYEQYF
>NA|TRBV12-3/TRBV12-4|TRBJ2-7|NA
TGTGCCAGCAGGTTAGGGGGGCCAGACTACGAGCAGTACTTC
CASRLGGPDYEQYF
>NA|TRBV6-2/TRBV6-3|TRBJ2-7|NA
TGTGCCACCCGACCCGTGACGCCCTACGAGCAGTACTTC
CATRPVTPYEQYF
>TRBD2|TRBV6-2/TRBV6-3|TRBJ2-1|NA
TGTGCCAGCAGAGATCTTAGCGGGGCGACTATCAACAATGAGCAGTTCTTC
CASRDLSGATINNEQFF
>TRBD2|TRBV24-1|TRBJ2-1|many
TGTGCCACCAGTGACCGACTAGCGGGGGTGGGCAATGAGCAGTTCTTC
CATSDRLAGVGNEQFF
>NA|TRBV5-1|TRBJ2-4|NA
TGCGCCAGCAGCCCCGTATCGGGACGAAACATTCAGTACTTC
CASSPVSGRNIQYF
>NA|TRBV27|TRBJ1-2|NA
TGTGCCAGCAGTTTAAGGTGGAACTATGGCTACACCTTC
CASSLRWNYGYTF
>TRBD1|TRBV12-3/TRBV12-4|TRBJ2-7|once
TGTGCCAGCAGTATAACAGGGGGTAGAGCCTACGAGCAGTACTTC
CASSITGGRAYEQYF
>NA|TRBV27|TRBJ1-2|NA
TGTGCCAGCAGCCCGACGGACGGCAGCTATGGCCACACCTTC
CASSPTDGSYGHTF
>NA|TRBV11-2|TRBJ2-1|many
TGTGCCAGCAGCTTAGGTTTGGAAGGAGAGCAGTTCTTC
CASSLGLEGEQFF
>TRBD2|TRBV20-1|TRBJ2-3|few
TGCAGTGCCTTGCGGACTAGCGGAGCGGGAGGTACGCAGTATTTT
CSALRTSGAGGTQYF
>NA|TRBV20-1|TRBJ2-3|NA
TGCAGTGCCGTCTACAACACAGATACGCAGTATTTT
CSAVYNTDTQYF
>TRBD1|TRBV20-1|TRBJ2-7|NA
TGCAGTGCTACAGGACAGGCGGGCGAGCAGTACTTC
CSATGQAGEQYF
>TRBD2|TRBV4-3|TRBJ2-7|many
TGCGCTAGCAGCCCAGTAGCGGGGGCTTTCCACGAGCAGTACTTC
CASSPVAGAFHEQYF
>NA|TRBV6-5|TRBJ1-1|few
TGTGCCAGCTTGGGAGATAGCACTGAAGCTTTCTTT
CASLGDSTEAFF
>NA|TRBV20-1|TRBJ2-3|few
TGCAGTGCTAGAGAGTCGGACAGTGACACAGATACGCAGTATTTT
CSARESDSDTDTQYF
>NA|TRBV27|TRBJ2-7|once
TGTGCCAGCAGTTCCCTTACTAGGTTTGGCGAGCAGTACTTC
CASSSLTRFGEQYF
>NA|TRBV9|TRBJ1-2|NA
TGTGCCAGCAGCGTAGGGGCCGGGGGAAGGAACTATGGCTACACCTTC
CASSVGAGGRNYGYTF
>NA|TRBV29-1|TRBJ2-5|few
TGCGGCGCCGATCGGGGGCGCGAAGAGACCCAGTACTTC
CGADRGREETQYF
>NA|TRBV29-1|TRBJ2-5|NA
TGCAGCGTTGAAAGTGGGATCCGAGAGACCCAGTACTTC
CSVESGIRETQYF
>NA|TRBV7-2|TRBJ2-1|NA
TGTGCCAGCAGCTCCCAGGGGCTTGCGGGCGCTTACAATGAGCAGTTCTTC
CASSSQGLAGAYNEQFF
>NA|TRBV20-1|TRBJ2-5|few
TGCAGTGCCTCCCCTCGGATTCCACAAGAGACCCAGTACTTC
CSASPRIPQETQYF
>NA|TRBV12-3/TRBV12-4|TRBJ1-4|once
TGTGCCAGCAGGGCAGGGAGTCGAAAACTGTTTTTT
CASRAGSRKLFF